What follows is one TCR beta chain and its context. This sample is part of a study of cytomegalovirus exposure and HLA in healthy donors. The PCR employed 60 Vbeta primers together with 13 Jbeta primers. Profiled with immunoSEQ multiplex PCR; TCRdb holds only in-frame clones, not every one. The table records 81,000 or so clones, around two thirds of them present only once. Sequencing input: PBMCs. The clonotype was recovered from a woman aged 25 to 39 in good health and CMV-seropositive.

CDR3: CASSGPRGDSPLHF. In DNA form, the CDR3 reads TGTGCCAGCAGTGGCCCAAGGGGTGATTCACCCCTCCACTTT. The V and J genes are TRBV25-1 and TRBJ1-6; a weak D match, TRBD1 (5 bases). In germline, CDR1 is MGHDK, CDR2 SYGVNS. This CDR3 spans 14 amino acids. Trimming took off 4 bases at V and 8 bases at J, with 12 bases between the two ends.